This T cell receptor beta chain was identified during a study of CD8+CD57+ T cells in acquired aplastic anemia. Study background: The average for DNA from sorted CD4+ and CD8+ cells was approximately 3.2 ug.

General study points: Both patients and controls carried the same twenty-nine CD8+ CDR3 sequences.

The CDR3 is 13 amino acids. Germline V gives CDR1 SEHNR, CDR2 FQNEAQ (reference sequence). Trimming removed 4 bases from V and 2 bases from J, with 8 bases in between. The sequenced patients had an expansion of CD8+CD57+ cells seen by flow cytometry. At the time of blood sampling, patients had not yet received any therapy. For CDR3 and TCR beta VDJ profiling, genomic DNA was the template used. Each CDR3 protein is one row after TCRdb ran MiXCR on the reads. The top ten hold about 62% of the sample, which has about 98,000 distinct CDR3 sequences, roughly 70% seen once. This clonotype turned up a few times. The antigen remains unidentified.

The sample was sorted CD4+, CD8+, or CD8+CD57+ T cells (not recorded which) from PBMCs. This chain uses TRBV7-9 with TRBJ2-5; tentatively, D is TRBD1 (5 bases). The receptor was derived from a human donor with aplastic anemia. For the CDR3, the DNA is TGTGCCAGCAGCTCGACAGAGCAAGAGACCCAGTACTTC. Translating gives CASSSTEQETQYF.